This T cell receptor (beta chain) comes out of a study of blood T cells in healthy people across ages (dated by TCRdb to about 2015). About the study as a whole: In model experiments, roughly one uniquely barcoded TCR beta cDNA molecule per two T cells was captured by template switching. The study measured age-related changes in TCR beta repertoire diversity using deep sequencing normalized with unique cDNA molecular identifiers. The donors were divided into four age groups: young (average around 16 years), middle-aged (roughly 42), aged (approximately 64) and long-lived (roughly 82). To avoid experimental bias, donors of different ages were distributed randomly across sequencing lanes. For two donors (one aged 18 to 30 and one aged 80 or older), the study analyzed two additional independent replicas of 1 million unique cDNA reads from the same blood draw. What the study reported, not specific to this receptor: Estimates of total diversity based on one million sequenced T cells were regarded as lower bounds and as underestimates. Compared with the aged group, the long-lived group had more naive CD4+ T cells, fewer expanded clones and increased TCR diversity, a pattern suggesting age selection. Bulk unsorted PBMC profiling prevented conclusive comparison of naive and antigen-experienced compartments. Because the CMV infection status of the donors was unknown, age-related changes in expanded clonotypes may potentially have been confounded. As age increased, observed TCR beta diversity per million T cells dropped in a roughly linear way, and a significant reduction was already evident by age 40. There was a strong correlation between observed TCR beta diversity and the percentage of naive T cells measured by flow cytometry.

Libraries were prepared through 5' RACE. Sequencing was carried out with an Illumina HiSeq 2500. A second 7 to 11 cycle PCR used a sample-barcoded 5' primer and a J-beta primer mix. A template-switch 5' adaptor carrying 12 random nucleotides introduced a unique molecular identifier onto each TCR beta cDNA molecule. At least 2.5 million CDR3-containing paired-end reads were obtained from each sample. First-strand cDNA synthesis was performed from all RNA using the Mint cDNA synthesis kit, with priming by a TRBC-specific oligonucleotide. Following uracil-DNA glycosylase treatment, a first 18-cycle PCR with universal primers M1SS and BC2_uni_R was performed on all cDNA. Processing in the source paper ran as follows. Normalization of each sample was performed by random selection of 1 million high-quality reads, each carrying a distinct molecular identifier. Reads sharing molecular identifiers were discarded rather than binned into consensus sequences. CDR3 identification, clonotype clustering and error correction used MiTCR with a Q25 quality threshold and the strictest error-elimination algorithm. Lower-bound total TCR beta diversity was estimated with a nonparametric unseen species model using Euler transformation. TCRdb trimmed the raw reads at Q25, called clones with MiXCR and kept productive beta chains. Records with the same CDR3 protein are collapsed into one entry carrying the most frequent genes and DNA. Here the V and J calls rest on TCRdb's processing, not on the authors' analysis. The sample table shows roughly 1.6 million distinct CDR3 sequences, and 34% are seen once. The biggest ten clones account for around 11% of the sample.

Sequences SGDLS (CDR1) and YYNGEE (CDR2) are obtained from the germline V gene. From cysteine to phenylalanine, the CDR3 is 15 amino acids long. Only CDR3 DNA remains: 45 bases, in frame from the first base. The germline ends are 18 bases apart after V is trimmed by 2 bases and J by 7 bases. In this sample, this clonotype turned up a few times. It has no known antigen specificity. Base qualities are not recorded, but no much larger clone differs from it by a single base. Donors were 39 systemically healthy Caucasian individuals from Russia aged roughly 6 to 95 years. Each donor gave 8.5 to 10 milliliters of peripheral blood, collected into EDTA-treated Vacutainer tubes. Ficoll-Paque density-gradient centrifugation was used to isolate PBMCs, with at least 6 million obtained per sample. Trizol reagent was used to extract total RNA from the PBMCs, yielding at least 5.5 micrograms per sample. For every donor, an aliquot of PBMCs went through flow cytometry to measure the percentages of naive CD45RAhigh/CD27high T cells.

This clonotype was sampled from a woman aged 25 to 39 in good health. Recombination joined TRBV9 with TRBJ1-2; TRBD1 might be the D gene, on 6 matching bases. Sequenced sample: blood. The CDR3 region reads CASSVGTSGKSGYTF. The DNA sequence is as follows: TGTGCCAGCAGCGTCGGGACATCCGGAAAGTCTGGCTACACCTTC.